These T cell receptor beta chains were read from a single sample in a study of CD8+CD57+ T cells in acquired aplastic anemia. Each CDR3 protein gets one entry after TCRdb re-called the reads with MiXCR. The sample lists 200,000 or so distinct CDR3 sequences; about half were seen once. The sample was sorted CD4+, CD8+, or CD8+CD57+ T cells (not recorded which) from PBMCs. The origin of the receptors is a human donor with aplastic anemia. The CDR3 runs from the conserved cysteine through the conserved F or W. Each record gives: clone size, V gene, J gene, D gene, CDR3 protein, CDR3 DNA. A D gene is named only where the DNA matches it firmly. Clone size appears in some rows only: once, few, many, or a class for an expanded clone.

.	TRBV24-1	TRBJ2-3	.	CATTESSTDTQYF	TGTGCCACAACGGAGTCTAGCACAGATACGCAGTATTTT
many	TRBV5-1	TRBJ1-4	.	CASSFGQVNEKLFF	TGCGCCAGCAGCTTTGGGCAGGTTAATGAAAAACTGTTTTTT
many	TRBV6-1	TRBJ2-3	TRBD1	CASSEASRGPTDTQYF	TGTGCCAGCAGTGAAGCGTCCAGGGGGCCCACAGATACGCAGTATTTT
.	TRBV10-3	TRBJ1-2	TRBD1	CAISVDRGHGYTF	TGTGCCATCAGTGTGGACAGGGGGCATGGCTACACCTTC
.	TRBV25-1	TRBJ2-7	.	CASSWSGREGYEQYF	TGTGCCAGCAGCTGGTCCGGTCGGGAAGGCTACGAGCAGTACTTC
many	TRBV5-1	TRBJ1-6	.	CASSSRGTANSPLHF	TGCGCCAGCAGTTCCCGGGGGACGGCGAATTCACCCCTCCACTTT
once	TRBV6-5	TRBJ2-7	TRBD1	CASSATGGLRVYEQYF	TGTGCCAGCAGTGCGACAGGGGGACTTCGAGTGTACGAGCAGTACTTC
.	TRBV28	TRBJ1-3	.	CASRLLIGQQNTIYF	TGTGCCAGCCGCTTACTAATCGGCCAGCAGAACACCATATATTTT
.	TRBV20-1	TRBJ1-6	TRBD1	CSASRPGQGNSPLHF	TGCAGTGCTAGTCGCCCGGGACAGGGTAATTCACCCCTCCACTTT
.	TRBV18	TRBJ2-6	.	CASSLPQGYGANVLTF	TGTGCCAGCTCACTACCTCAGGGGTACGGGGCCAACGTCCTGACTTTC
many	TRBV6-6	TRBJ1-1	.	CASTKDGETLNTEAFF	TGTGCCAGCACCAAAGACGGAGAAACTCTGAACACTGAAGCTTTCTTT
.	TRBV19	TRBJ1-2	TRBD1	CASRKAGTDYGYTF	TGTGCCAGTAGAAAGGCCGGGACAGACTATGGCTACACCTTC
.	TRBV10-3	TRBJ2-3	.	CATRRGATDTQYF	TGTGCCACCCGAAGGGGGGCCACAGATACGCAGTATTTT
few	TRBV7-9	TRBJ1-4	.	CASSLSGRNEKLFF	TGTGCCAGCAGCTTATCAGGGCGTAATGAAAAACTGTTTTTT
.	TRBV10-1	TRBJ2-7	.	CATSEGYEQYF	TGCGCCACCTCGGAGGGCTACGAGCAGTACTTC
few	TRBV12-5	TRBJ1-1	.	CASGKQGKRAEAFF	TGTGCTAGTGGCAAGCAGGGGAAAAGGGCTGAAGCTTTCTTT
many	TRBV6-4	TRBJ2-7	TRBD2	CASSDSAASGGRYEQYF	TGTGCCAGCAGTGACTCGGCGGCTAGCGGGGGCCGCTACGAGCAGTACTTC
.	TRBV10-3	TRBJ2-1	TRBD1	CAISEQGLYEQFF	TGTGCCATCAGCGAACAGGGGTTGTATGAGCAGTTCTTC
many	TRBV7-8	TRBJ2-3	.	CASSADRPTDTQYF	TGTGCCAGCAGCGCGGACAGACCCACAGATACGCAGTATTTT
.	TRBV7-3	TRBJ2-2	.	CASSISQRANTGELFF	TGTGCCAGCAGCATCTCACAGCGGGCGAACACCGGGGAGCTGTTTTTT
many	TRBV2	TRBJ2-1	TRBD2	CASAKAGGPGNEQFF	TGTGCCAGCGCCAAAGCGGGGGGGCCTGGTAATGAGCAGTTCTTC
.	TRBV7-9	TRBJ1-2	TRBD1	CASSSGTGAYGYTF	TGTGCCAGCAGCTCCGGGACAGGGGCCTATGGCTACACCTTC
.	TRBV20-1	TRBJ2-5	TRBD1	CSVDDRGGTQYF	TGCAGTGTGGATGACAGGGGAGGGACCCAGTACTTC
few	TRBV28	TRBJ2-7	.	CASSLPERWGQYF	TGTGCCAGCAGTTTACCCGAAAGGTGGGGGCAGTACTTC
.	TRBV19	TRBJ2-1	.	CASAKGGGTDTQFF	TGTGCCAGTGCTAAGGGGGGGGGCACAGATACGCAGTTCTTC
many	TRBV9	TRBJ2-5	TRBD2	CASSVAGEGAGQETQYF	TGTGCCAGCAGCGTAGCCGGGGAGGGTGCAGGGCAAGAGACCCAGTACTTC
.	TRBV15	TRBJ1-6	.	CATSRDGIYNSPLHF	TGTGCCACCAGCAGAGATGGGATCTATAATTCACCCCTCCACTTT
.	TRBV7-9	TRBJ1-1	.	CASSLPGGTEAFF	TGTGCCAGCAGCTTACCAGGCGGCACTGAAGCTTTCTTT
few	TRBV19	TRBJ1-1	.	CASSLPRGPTEAFF	TGTGCCAGTAGCTTACCCCGGGGGCCCACTGAAGCTTTCTTT
.	TRBV3-1	TRBJ2-3	TRBD2	CASSLFSGGARETQYF	TGTGCCAGCAGCCTTTTTAGCGGGGGAGCCCGCGAGACGCAGTATTTT
.	TRBV3-1	TRBJ1-4	.	CASSSRGGGINEKLFF	TGTGCCAGCAGCTCACGCGGGGGGGGGATTAATGAAAAACTGTTTTTT
.	TRBV5-1	TRBJ1-6	TRBD1	CASSILDRGGSPLHF	TGCGCCAGCAGCATCTTAGACAGGGGTGGTTCACCCCTCCACTTT
many	TRBV5-1	TRBJ2-1	TRBD1	CASSWGQSSYNEQFF	TGCGCCAGCAGCTGGGGACAGAGCTCCTACAATGAGCAGTTCTTC
.	TRBV19	TRBJ2-1	TRBD2	CASSITAGGFYNEQFF	TGTGCCAGTAGTATTACAGCGGGAGGCTTCTACAATGAGCAGTTCTTC